One sample yielded the 5 T cell receptor beta chains listed below, sequenced in a study of blood T cell repertoires in COVID-19. Produced via immunoSEQ multiplex PCR; TCRdb's table is partial and in-frame only. The profile covers 150,000 to 160,000 clones, with approximately 91% appearing a single time and about 2.5% taken by the ten largest. Sequencing input: peripheral blood. These receptors all stem from a woman aged 70-85 years with acute or convalescent COVID-19.

The J gene is TRBJ1-5, the V gene TRBV19; possibly TRBD1 for D (5 bases). The CDR3 is made up of 13 amino acids. Germline CDR1 and CDR2: LNHDA and SQIVND (reference sequence). With 8 bases removed from V and 4 bases from J, the gap between germline ends came to 12 bases. The CDR3 nucleotides are TGTGCCAGTGATAACAGGTTAAATCAGCCCCAGCATTTT. Translating gives CASDNRLNQPQHF.

The chain links TRBV18 to TRBJ2-6; D remains unclear. Germline V gene data show CDR1 as KGHSH and CDR2 as LQKENI. V lost 3 bases and J 1 base, leaving 7 bases between the germline ends. The CDR3 length is 15 residues. CDR3 residues: CASSPSESGANVLTF. CDR3 nucleotides: TGTGCCAGCTCACCTTCAGAATCTGGGGCCAACGTCCTGACTTTC.

The genes are TRBV5-6 and TRBJ2-7; TRBD2 agrees at 7 bases. The germline V gene encodes CDR1 SGHDT and CDR2 YYEEEE. This CDR3 contains 14 residues. V gave up 1 base and J gave up 3 bases; unmatched junction bases: 4. This chain's CDR3 is CASSLPAGNYEQYF. The CDR3 nucleotides read TGTGCCAGCAGCTTGCCAGCGGGGAACTACGAGCAGTACTTC.

The chain has TRBV28 and TRBJ1-1; 9 bases agree with TRBD1. Germline trimming cut 1 base from V and 5 bases from J; bases unmatched to any gene: 5. The V gene's germline CDR1 is MDHEN and CDR2 SYDVKM. The CDR3 runs 15 residues. The CDR3 sequence: CASSLLGTGKTEAFF. Here the CDR3 DNA reads TGTGCCAGCAGTTTATTAGGGACAGGGAAGACTGAAGCTTTCTTT.

The rearrangement joins TRBV30 to TRBJ1-3, with 9 bases identical to TRBD1. The CDR3 length is 16 residues. The ends lost 0 bases at V and 7 bases at J; junction bases unmatched: 10. Germline V gene lookup returns CDR1 GTSNPN and CDR2 SVGIG (reference sequence). This CDR3 reads CAWSVQTGGLSNTIYF. The CDR3 DNA sequence: TGTGCCTGGAGTGTACAAACAGGGGGCCTTTCTAACACCATATATTTT.